The entry below gives a single TCR beta chain sequence along with its context. What it binds is not known. The sample originates from a study of shared clonotypes between healthy human individuals. Regarding the study as a whole: Sequencing depth was expected to influence donor clonotype sharing.

The assay was carried out at the deep level. Some clones are missing from TCRdb's copy, which holds only in-frame ones; the method was immunoSEQ multiplex PCR. This sample yields about 2.4 million clones, of which over 85% are seen a single time; around 0.15% belongs to the top ten. The clonotype was recovered from a man aged 18 to 35 in good health. Source material: naive CD4+ T cells sorted from blood. The subset is: CD45RA+ positively selected.

In DNA form, the CDR3 reads TGTGCCAGCAGCTTTGGGGGGCTTAATTCACCCCTCCACTTT. As protein: CASSFGGLNSPLHF. This chain connects TRBV7-8 to TRBJ1-6; tentatively, D is TRBD1 (6 bases). The V end lost 3 bases, the J end lost 6 bases, and 9 bases lay between the germline ends. CDR1 is SGHVS, CDR2 FQNEAQ, per germline. The CDR3 is made up of 14 amino acids.